A single sample is the source of the 13 T cell receptor beta chains below, sequenced in a study of tumor-infiltrating lymphocytes in localized non-small cell lung cancer. TCRdb's table, derived via immunoSEQ multiplex PCR, lists solely in-frame clones and lacks some. The table includes 15,000 to 17,000 clones, approximately 62% detected once. The source material was lung tumor tissue. The origin of the receptors is a human donor with non-small cell lung cancer.

The chain is built from TRBV28 and TRBJ1-1, with D uncertain. CDR1 and CDR2 (germline): MDHEN, SYDVKM. The CDR3 loop spans 16 amino acids. V was shortened by 5 bases and J by 3 bases, with 19 bases between the two germline ends. CDR3 nucleotides: TGTGCCAGCAGTCTCACCCCCCCGAATAGCCACACTGAAGCTTTCTTT. This codes for CASSLTPPNSHTEAFF.

This chain uses TRBV28 with TRBJ2-7, with TRBD2 matching 9 bases. V lost 0 bases to trimming and J lost 2 bases; unmatched junction nucleotides: 14. Germline V lookup: CDR1 MDHEN, CDR2 SYDVKM. CDR3 size: 19 residues. The CDR3 nucleotides are TGTGCCAGCAGTTTATGGTGGGATTCTAGCGGGAAAGGGGCCTACGAGCAGTACTTC. It is translated as CASSLWWDSSGKGAYEQYF.

The CDR3 region is CASSFGGRAYEQYF. DNA of the CDR3: TGTGCCAGCAGCTTCGGCGGGAGGGCCTACGAGCAGTACTTC. The chain links TRBV11-3 to TRBJ2-7, with 9 bases fitting TRBD2. The V and J ends lost 3 bases and 2 bases, in that order; junction bases with no gene match: 2. The CDR3 has 14 amino acids. CDR1 and CDR2 (germline): SGHNT, YENEEA.

The rearrangement joins TRBV27 to TRBJ2-6, with 7 bases aligning to TRBD1. Germline CDR1 is MNHEY and CDR2 is SMNVEV (reference sequence). The CDR3 extends over 16 amino acids. The V gene end was trimmed by 3 bases and the J gene end by 1 base; junction bases not matched to a gene: 3. The CDR3 coding sequence is TGTGCCAGCAGTTTTGGGACAGCTTCTGGGGCCAACGTCCTGACTTTC. This sequence encodes CASSFGTASGANVLTF.

V and J are TRBV27 and TRBJ1-1; 7 bases map to TRBD1. This CDR3 comprises 17 residues. The junction had 13 bases not matched to a gene; V was cut back by 6 bases and J by 0 bases. Germline V gives CDR1 MNHEY, CDR2 SMNVEV (reference sequence). This CDR3 reads CASRYRDRRLMNTEAFF. The CDR3 DNA follows: TGTGCCAGCAGGTACCGGGACAGACGACTTATGAACACTGAAGCTTTCTTT.

This chain connects TRBV30 to TRBJ1-4; D is unclear. V was pared by 3 bases and J by 8 bases, with 7 bases between. Germline CDR1 is GTSNPN and CDR2 is SVGIG (reference sequence). The CDR3 totals 11 residues. DNA of the CDR3: TGTGCCTGGAGAGGGTACGAAAAACTGTTTTTT. Amino acids: CAWRGYEKLFF.

This clone was found a few times. The rearrangement links TRBV28 to TRBJ1-5, with unresolved D. V gave up 6 bases and J gave up 5 bases, with 14 bases separating them. In germline, CDR1 is MDHEN, CDR2 SYDVKM. The CDR3 spans 14 residues. CDR3: CASSTPPYYQPQHF. The CDR3 DNA reads TGTGCCAGCAGCACACCCCCCTATTATCAGCCCCAGCATTTT.

This clone was observed a single time. V and J are TRBV2 and TRBJ2-3; D is undetermined. Trimming removed 1 base at V and 3 bases at J, with 8 bases between. CDR3 length: 14 amino acids. Germline V gene sequence: CDR1 SNHLY, CDR2 FYNNEI. The CDR3 spells CASSEDEVTDTQYF. The CDR3 DNA follows: TGTGCCAGCAGTGAAGATGAGGTAACAGATACGCAGTATTTT.

The chain has TRBV7-9 and TRBJ1-1; D is perhaps TRBD1 (6 bases). The CDR3 extends over 14 amino acids. Germline V gene sequence: CDR1 SEHNR, CDR2 FQNEAQ (reference sequence). The V end lost 0 bases, the J end lost 1 base, and 6 bases lay between the germline ends. The CDR3 region has the DNA TGTGCCAGCAGCTTAGCGGGACAGAACACTGAAGCTTTCTTT. Protein sequence: CASSLAGQNTEAFF.

The J gene is TRBJ2-7, the V gene TRBV11-2; TRBD2 matches 13 bases. The germline gives CDR1 SGHAT, CDR2 FQNNGV. Trimming at V came to 1 base and at J to 7 bases, leaving 7 bases not matched to a gene. The CDR3 sequence is 16 residues long. The CDR3 nucleotides read TGTGCCAGCAGCTTAGTCGGACTAGCGGGAGCAGTAGAGCAGTACTTC. Translation gives CASSLVGLAGAVEQYF.

In this sample, this clone turned up once. The genes are TRBV5-1 and TRBJ2-5, with D perhaps matching TRBD1 or TRBD2 (5 bases each). The V end lost 4 bases, the J end lost 0 bases, and 13 bases lay between the germline ends. The CDR3 has 15 residues. Germline lookup yields CDR1 SGHRS and CDR2 YFSETQ. CDR3 bases: TGCGCCAGCAGCCTCGGGACCAAAAACCAAGAGACCCAGTACTTC. It encodes CASSLGTKNQETQYF.

In this sample, this clone turned up a few times. This chain connects TRBV7-2 to TRBJ2-4; 8 nucleotides agree with TRBD1. V gave up 3 bases and J gave up 4 bases; unmatched junction bases: 11. From germline, CDR1 is SGHTA and CDR2 FQGNSA. This CDR3 is built from 17 residues. The CDR3 here is CASSLTIGQGGKNIQYF. For the CDR3, the DNA is TGTGCCAGCAGCTTGACGATTGGACAGGGAGGAAAAAACATTCAGTACTTC.

This clone occurred once. The chain links TRBV5-4 to TRBJ2-7; D might be TRBD1 (5 bases). Trimming left V 2 bases short and J 4 bases short, with 13 bases between. The CDR3 is 14 amino acids. Germline V gene sequence: CDR1 SGHNT, CDR2 YYREEE (reference sequence). CDR3 region: CASSFAGSRYEQYF. The CDR3 DNA reads TGTGCCAGCAGCTTCGCAGGGTCCCGATACGAGCAGTACTTC.